The 12 T cell receptor beta chains listed next were all sequenced from one sample in a study of T cells in Graves' hyperthyroidism and ophthalmopathy. It was RNA transcripts that yielded the amplified TCR beta CDR3 regions. The TCR CDR3 first-round RT-PCR relied on the HTBI primer set. TCRdb re-derived calls from the multiplex PCR reads in MiXCR, one entry per CDR3 protein. The sample includes around 240,000 distinct CDR3 sequences, around 15% of them seen just once. Sequencing input: blood. Receptor source: a woman aged 18-29 years with Graves' ophthalmopathy.

This clonotype was observed at least ten times. V gene TRBV20-1 combines with J gene TRBJ2-3; 9 bases map to TRBD2. The CDR3 is made up of 16 amino acids. The V and J ends lost 0 bases and 6 bases, in that order; junction bases with no gene match: 10. Germline CDR1 is DFQATT and CDR2 is SNEGSKA (reference sequence). DNA of the CDR3: TGCAGTGCTAGAGAGATGGCTAGCGGGGTAGGGGATACGCAGTATTTT. It yields the protein CSAREMASGVGDTQYF.

This clonotype appeared many times. The rearrangement links TRBV19 to TRBJ1-5, with TRBD1 matching over 9 bases. This CDR3 has 16 residues. Germline assignment: CDR1 LNHDA and CDR2 SQIVND (reference sequence). The trim removed 0 bases at V and 5 bases at J, leaving 5 bases unmatched. The DNA for the CDR3 is TGTGCCAGTAGTATAGAAACGACAGGGGGACATCAGCCCCAGCATTTT. It specifies CASSIETTGGHQPQHF.

This clonotype was recorded many times. The CDR3 region has the DNA TGTGCCAGCAGTGTAGGGTACGCGAACACTGAAGCTTTCTTT. It codes for CASSVGYANTEAFF. The J gene is TRBJ1-1, the V gene TRBV6-2 or TRBV6-3; D unclear. V was trimmed by 5 bases and J by 1 base, leaving 11 bases between them. The CDR3 sequence is 14 residues long. Germline assignment: CDR1 MNHEY and CDR2 SVGEGT.

Notes on this clonotype: A much larger clone lies a single base off, so this may be a read error. The V call is TRBV18, the J call TRBJ2-7; D might be TRBD1 or TRBD2, each matching 5 bases. The CDR3 has 13 amino acids. The germline CDR1 and CDR2 sequences are KGHSH and LQKENI. Trimming stripped 3 bases from V and 5 bases from J, with 11 bases between. CDR3 residues: CASSPRGTNEQYF. The CDR3 DNA sequence: TGTGCCAGCTCACCGAGGGGTACGAACGAGCAGTACTTC.

At least ten counts were recorded for this clonotype. J is TRBJ1-6 and V is TRBV6-1, with D unresolved. CDR3 length: 16 residues. The V end was cut by 6 bases, the J end by 7 bases, with 19 bases between. Per germline, CDR1 MNHNS and CDR2 SASEGT. The CDR3 is CASRPPSSPGNSPLHF. CDR3 coding DNA: TGTGCCAGCAGGCCACCATCGTCCCCGGGGAATTCACCCCTCCACTTT.

This clonotype was seen ten or more times. The chain uses TRBV28 and TRBJ1-1; TRBD1 agrees at 8 bases. This CDR3 contains 16 residues. The germline V gene has CDR1 MDHEN and CDR2 SYDVKM. V shed 5 bases and J 1 base; nucleotides not matched to a gene: 9. The CDR3 sequence is CASSPWTGTGNTEAFF. CDR3 sequence (DNA): TGTGCCAGCAGTCCCTGGACAGGGACGGGGAACACTGAAGCTTTCTTT.

In this sample, this clonotype turned up many times. This chain links TRBV5-1 with TRBJ2-1; tentatively, D is TRBD1 or TRBD2 (5 bases each). V lost 5 bases, J lost 9 bases, and 24 bases lay in between. From germline, CDR1 is SGHRS and CDR2 YFSETQ. This CDR3 region has 16 residues. CDR3 loop: CASRSGPRRAGSEQFF. The CDR3 coding sequence is TGCGCCAGCAGGTCAGGGCCTAGGCGGGCTGGCAGTGAGCAGTTCTTC.

This clonotype has ten or more counts. The J gene is TRBJ1-4, the V gene TRBV5-1; unclear D gene. From germline, CDR1 is SGHRS and CDR2 YFSETQ. This CDR3 is built from 13 residues. V was shortened by 5 bases and J by 4 bases, with 9 bases between the two germline ends. The CDR3 sequence is CASRQRINEKLFF. DNA of the CDR3: TGCGCCAGCAGACAGAGAATTAATGAAAAACTGTTTTTT.

This clonotype was observed many times. V and J are TRBV12-3 or TRBV12-4 and TRBJ1-3; D is undetermined. This CDR3 contains 13 residues. V lost 6 bases, J lost 4 bases, and 10 bases lay in between. The CDR3 DNA reads as TGTGCCAGCAGCCCCGCACGGGGAAACACCATATATTTT. The encoded protein is CASSPARGNTIYF.

This clonotype occurred many times. This sequence joins TRBV6-2 or TRBV6-3 and TRBJ2-1, with 8 bases fitting TRBD1. Germline CDR1 and CDR2: MNHEY and SVGEGT. The V and J ends lost 5 bases and 7 bases, in that order; junction bases with no gene match: 7. CDR3 length: 14 residues. CDR3 sequence (DNA): TGTGCCAGCAGTCGCGGACAGGGTGAAAATGAGCAGTTCTTC. Its protein product is CASSRGQGENEQFF.

This clonotype was recorded many times. The V and J genes are TRBV19 and TRBJ2-2; D not resolved. CDR1 and CDR2 (germline): LNHDA, SQIVND (reference sequence). The CDR3 totals 13 residues. V was trimmed by 8 bases and J by 3 bases, leaving 10 bases between them. The CDR3: CASGRAYTGELFF. DNA of the CDR3: TGTGCCAGTGGCCGAGCCTACACCGGGGAGCTGTTTTTT. Supplemented by reference TRBV19 and TRBJ2-2, the full variable domain reads DGGITQSPKYLFRKEGQNVTLSCEQNLNHDAMYWYRQDPGQGLRLIYYSQIVNDFQKGDIAEGYSVSREKKESFPLTVTSAQKNPTAFYLCASGRAYTGELFFGEGSRLTVL.

This clonotype was seen ten or more times. The chain has TRBV7-9 and TRBJ1-2, with TRBD1 identical over 8 bases. V trimming: 5 bases; J trimming: 8 bases; junction bases outside the gene matches: 7. CDR1 and CDR2 (germline): SEHNR, FQNEAQ (reference sequence). The CDR3 sequence is 13 residues long. The CDR3 sequence is CASSPTGDGGYTF. In nucleotides, the CDR3 is TGTGCCAGCAGCCCGACAGGGGACGGCGGCTACACCTTC.